The rows below give T cell receptor beta chains drawn from one sample of a study of T cell responses to AZD1222 COVID-19 vaccine. Some clones are missing from TCRdb's copy, which holds only in-frame ones; the method was immunoSEQ multiplex PCR. The table lists 140,000 or so clones, 92% of them singletons. The material sequenced was peripheral blood, taken on day 0 of AZD1222 vaccination. The receptors stem from an adult in good health. CDR3s include the opening cysteine and the closing phenylalanine or tryptophan. The order of the fields is V gene, clone size, D gene, J gene, CDR3 DNA, CDR3 protein. D genes are given only for firm matches. The listing skips clone size in some rows; elsewhere it reads once, few, many or a size class.

TRBV11-2	-	-	TRBJ1-2	TGTGCCAGCAGCTCTTACAACCTCCCGTTCCCATATGGCTACACCTTC	CASSSYNLPFPYGYTF
TRBV25-1	-	-	TRBJ1-2	TGTGCCAGCAGTGGGACAACCTATGGCTACACCTTC	CASSGTTYGYTF
TRBV19	-	TRBD1	TRBJ2-7	TGTGCCAGTAGTCGAACAGGGGGCTTGACCTACGAGCAGTACTTC	CASSRTGGLTYEQYF
TRBV12-2	-	-	TRBJ1-4	TGTGCAAGTCGCTTAGCGATATTCGGGTTCGCTAATGAAAAACTGTTTTTT	CASRLAIFGFANEKLFF
TRBV15	-	-	TRBJ1-2	TGTGCCACCAGCAGAGGAAGGGCCTATGGCTACACCTTC	CATSRGRAYGYTF
TRBV3-1/TRBV3-2	-	TRBD1	TRBJ2-5	TGTGCCAGCAGCCAAGGTTGGCAGGGGGCGAGAGAGACCCAGTACTTC	CASSQGWQGARETQYF
TRBV27	few	TRBD1	TRBJ2-7	TGTGCCAGCAGTTTATTGGACAGGCTCCGCTCCTACGAGCAGTACTTC	CASSLLDRLRSYEQYF
TRBV15	-	-	TRBJ2-3	TGTGCCACCAGAATACCGGGACACGGAAACTCAGATACGCAGTATTTT	CATRIPGHGNSDTQYF
TRBV4-3	-	TRBD1	TRBJ2-5	TGCGCCAGCAGCCAAGATCCCAGGGGGCCAGAGACCCAGTACTTC	CASSQDPRGPETQYF
TRBV11-3	-	TRBD1	TRBJ2-1	TGTGCCAGCAGCTTTGGGACAGCAAATGAGCAGTTCTTC	CASSFGTANEQFF
TRBV5-6	-	TRBD1	TRBJ2-7	TGTGCCAGCAGCTCCGGGACAGGGCGGCACGAGCAGTACTTC	CASSSGTGRHEQYF
TRBV7-2	-	TRBD2	TRBJ2-2	TGTGCCAGCAGCTCAGGGACTAGCGGGGTTTTCACCGGGGAGCTGTTTTTT	CASSSGTSGVFTGELFF
TRBV5-5	-	-	TRBJ1-1	TGTGCCAGCAGCACCAGCAGGGACGGGGATTGGATCGCTTTCTTT	CASSTSRDGDWIAFF
TRBV9	-	TRBD2	TRBJ2-3	TGTGCCAGCACCCCTAGCGGGGGGATAGATACGCAGTATTTT	CASTPSGGIDTQYF
TRBV6-2/TRBV6-3	-	-	TRBJ1-2	TGTGCCAGCAGTCCCACCCTGTGGGTTCAACTTCATGGCTACACCTTC	CASSPTLWVQLHGYTF
TRBV7-2	once	-	TRBJ2-3	TGTGCCAGCAGCTTACAGATGCTAAACACAGATACGCAGTATTTT	CASSLQMLNTDTQYF
TRBV6-6	-	TRBD1	TRBJ2-1	TGTGCCAGCAGTCTAGGGACAGGGTCCTACAATGAGCAGTTCTTC	CASSLGTGSYNEQFF
TRBV18	-	-	TRBJ1-1	TGTGCCAGCTCACCCAGTGCGAACACTGAAGCTTTCTTT	CASSPSANTEAFF
TRBV18	-	TRBD2	TRBJ2-1	TGTGCCAGCTCACCTGTTAGCGGGGCCCAGTTCTTC	CASSPVSGAQFF
TRBV5-1	-	-	TRBJ1-3	TGCGCCAGCAGCTTTGAAGGATCTGGAAACACCATATATTTT	CASSFEGSGNTIYF
TRBV4-1	-	-	TRBJ2-2	TGCGCCAGCAGCTCACAGGGTTACACGAACACCGGGGAGCTGTTTTTT	CASSSQGYTNTGELFF
TRBV7-2	-	-	TRBJ1-1	TGTGCCAGCAGCTTAGTAGAGAACACTGAAGCTTTCTTT	CASSLVENTEAFF
TRBV7-9	few	-	TRBJ2-7	TGTGCCAGCAGCTCCTATGGGGGGCACTACGAGCAGTACTTC	CASSSYGGHYEQYF
TRBV6-6	-	TRBD2	TRBJ2-1	TGTGCCAGCAGTTCCCCCGGGACTAGTTCGGATGAGCAGTTCTTC	CASSSPGTSSDEQFF
TRBV19	-	-	TRBJ1-2	TGTGCCGCCGGATCCCACCCCCCTCTCTCTGGCTACACCTTC	CAAGSHPPLSGYTF
TRBV6-1	-	-	TRBJ1-5	TGTGCCAGCAGTGAAGCGGGGGATCAGCCCCAGCATTTT	CASSEAGDQPQHF
TRBV7-9	-	-	TRBJ1-5	TGTGCCAGCAGCCCCGGGGGGGGCAATCAGCCCCAGCATTTT	CASSPGGGNQPQHF
TRBV27	once	TRBD1	TRBJ2-7	TGTGCCAGCAGTTCCCTGGGACAGGGTGGGGGCGAGCAGTACTTC	CASSSLGQGGGEQYF
TRBV6-5	-	TRBD1	TRBJ1-4	TGTGCCAGCAGTCGGTCGACAGGGCGAAATGAAAAACTGTTTTTT	CASSRSTGRNEKLFF
TRBV6-2/TRBV6-3	-	-	TRBJ1-5	TGTGCCAGCAGTATAGGGGCAGAGAATCAGCCCCAGCATTTT	CASSIGAENQPQHF
TRBV5-6	-	TRBD2	TRBJ2-3	TGTGCCAGCAGCCCTAGTTTGGGACTAGCGGGGGGGCCGTCGAATACGCAGTATTTT	CASSPSLGLAGGPSNTQYF
TRBV7-2	-	-	TRBJ1-1	TGTGCCAGCAGCCCTCGACAGGTACTTGAAGCTTTCTTT	CASSPRQVLEAFF
TRBV9	-	TRBD2	TRBJ2-1	TGTGCCAGCAGCAATGTCCCGGGACTAGCCAATGAGCAGTTCTTC	CASSNVPGLANEQFF
TRBV27	once	-	TRBJ1-4	TGTGCCAGCAGTTTCATCGCCAATAATGAAAAACTGTTTTTT	CASSFIANNEKLFF
TRBV5-5	-	-	TRBJ1-6	TGTGCCAGCAGCTTGGCATTTCAGGGTGTTTCACCCCTCCACTTT	CASSLAFQGVSPLHF
TRBV19	-	-	TRBJ1-6	TGTGCCAGTAGTATAGGAGGCAGGGGAAAGGAGAGTTCACCCCTCCACTTT	CASSIGGRGKESSPLHF
TRBV4-3	-	-	TRBJ1-6	TGCGCCAGCAGCCAAGATGTTCGGGACGGGAGTTCACCCCTCCACTTT	CASSQDVRDGSSPLHF
TRBV3-1/TRBV3-2	-	-	TRBJ2-5	TGTGCCAGCAGCCAAGCAGGTGAGACCCAGTACTTC	CASSQAGETQYF
TRBV7-9	-	-	TRBJ1-1	TGTGCCAGCAGCTTGGGGATAGGGAAAGCTTTCTTT	CASSLGIGKAFF
TRBV3-1/TRBV3-2	-	-	TRBJ2-3	TGTGCCAGCAGCCAGGGGGCTGTGGATACGCAGTATTTT	CASSQGAVDTQYF
TRBV3-1/TRBV3-2	once	TRBD2	TRBJ2-5	TGTGCCAGCAGCCAAGGGCGGACTAGCGGGGGGATAGAGACCCAGTACTTC	CASSQGRTSGGIETQYF